Below, 7 T cell receptor beta chains from the same sample are listed, as sequenced in a study of blood T cell repertoires in COVID-19. The assay was immunoSEQ multiplex PCR, and TCRdb's table has in-frame clones only and misses some. This sample yields 200,000 to 250,000 clones, of which over 75% are seen a single time; more than 5.5% belongs to the top ten. Specimen: peripheral blood. These TCRs come from a man aged 80 or over with acute or convalescent COVID-19.

The CDR3 here is CASSLRGRLAAVGTGELFF. The CDR3 DNA is TGTGCCAGCAGCTTAAGGGGAAGACTAGCCGCCGTGGGCACCGGGGAGCTGTTTTTT. J is TRBJ2-2 and V is TRBV7-8, with TRBD2 identical over 7 bases. Germline lookup yields CDR1 SGHVS and CDR2 FQNEAQ. Germline trimming cut 2 bases from V and 4 bases from J; bases unmatched to any gene: 16. The CDR3 contains 19 residues.

The V and J genes are TRBV30 and TRBJ2-3; 10 bases are shared with TRBD2. The CDR3 is 14 amino acids. The V gene end was trimmed by 2 bases and the J gene end by 5 bases; junction bases not matched to a gene: 4. Germline CDR1 GTSNPN, CDR2 SVGIG (reference sequence). CDR3 amino acids: CAWSKSSGRDTQYF. CDR3 nucleotide sequence: TGTGCCTGGAGTAAGTCTAGCGGGAGAGATACGCAGTATTTT.

This chain links TRBV5-4 with TRBJ1-2; 7 bases fit TRBD1. This CDR3 is built from 14 residues. Unmatched junction bases numbered 7, after V lost 5 bases and J lost 3 bases. In germline, CDR1 is SGHNT, CDR2 YYREEE (reference sequence). The CDR3 sequence is CASSSEQGYYGYTF. The CDR3 nucleotides read TGTGCCAGCAGTTCTGAACAGGGGTACTATGGCTACACCTTC.

This rearrangement joins TRBV7-9 to TRBJ2-7, with D perhaps matching TRBD2 (7 bases). The CDR3 spans 14 residues. Germline V gives CDR1 SEHNR, CDR2 FQNEAQ (reference sequence). The ends were cut back, 4 bases at V and 2 bases at J, with 12 bases in the middle. The CDR3, as DNA: TGTGCCAGCAGCTGGGGGGGGGCCCCCTACGAGCAGTACGTC. It is translated as CASSWGGAPYEQYV.

The chain uses TRBV4-1 and TRBJ2-1, with 11 bases aligning to TRBD2. The CDR3 spans 16 residues. The J segment lost 8 bases and the V segment lost 3 bases, leaving 9 bases of the junction unmatched. Germline CDR1 is MGHRA and CDR2 is YSYEKL. The CDR3 DNA reads as TGCGCCAGCAGCCAGCGTAGCGGGAGGGCCGTCGATGAGCAGTTCTTC. This encodes CASSQRSGRAVDEQFF.

This chain links TRBV24-1 with TRBJ1-4, with 8 bases matching TRBD1. The CDR3 contains 17 residues. The V and J ends lost 3 bases and 3 bases, in that order; junction bases with no gene match: 8. Germline V gene lookup returns CDR1 KGHDR and CDR2 SFDVKD. The CDR3 DNA follows: TGTGCCACCAGTGATCGCCCGACAGGGGACTCTAATGAAAAACTGTTTTTT. As protein: CATSDRPTGDSNEKLFF.

Comments on this clone: This CDR3 fails to terminate in the conserved phenylalanine or tryptophan, so it likely reflects a read error. It is unclear where the CDR3 begins or ends on the DNA, so no DNA is shown, and the CDR3 is as TCRdb lists it. The rearrangement links TRBV20-1 to TRBJ2-3; the table's TRBD2 call for D was not verified on the DNA. Germline values: CDR1 DFQATT, CDR2 SNEGSKA (reference sequence). The CDR3 is 9 amino acids in total, end residues counted. The chain's CDR3 is CSASPGLAL.